This T cell receptor (beta chain) originates from a study of blood T cells in healthy people across ages. Broader study findings: Bulk PBMC profiling left naive and antigen-experienced comparisons inconclusive.

Points on this clonotype: Its antigen is still unknown.

Peripheral blood samples of roughly 9.8 milliliters were drawn from each donor. Researchers isolated at least 7 million PBMCs per sample. Total RNA was isolated from each sample in quantities of at least 5 micrograms. A J-beta primer mix and a sample-barcoded 5' primer were used in a second PCR of roughly 6 to 11 cycles. TCRdb analysed the 5' RACE reads with MiXCR anew, one entry per CDR3 protein. The sample yields 1.5 million or so distinct CDR3 sequences, roughly 40% seen once. The V gene lost 2 bases and the J gene lost 3 bases, with 9 bases spanning the gap. Per the germline V gene, CDR1 is WNHNN and CDR2 is SYGVQD (reference sequence). The CDR3 runs 14 residues.

Sequencing was performed on blood. The origin of this receptor is a young woman in good health. J is TRBJ2-3 and V is TRBV10-1; D uncertain. The CDR3 here is CASSEALRTDTQYF. CDR3 DNA: TGCGCCAGCAGTGAGGCTCTTAGAACAGATACGCAGTATTTT.